The 15 T cell receptor beta chains in this list originate from one sample, sequenced in a study of CD8 T cells in Susac syndrome. Random-hexamer reverse transcription was applied to about 0.45 to 1 ug RNA. MiXCR was run by TCRdb on the immunoSEQ multiplex PCR reads, yielding one entry per CDR3 protein. This table holds some 57,000 distinct CDR3 sequences, around 94% found once. The sequenced sample was CD8+ T cells from PBMCs. The receptors stem from a human donor in good health.

The chain combines TRBV13 with TRBJ2-7; D gene ambiguous. The germline gives CDR1 PRHDT, CDR2 FYEKMQ (reference sequence). Trimming took off 5 bases at V and 4 bases at J, with 12 bases between the two ends. The CDR3 runs to 13 residues. The CDR3: CASSERVGYEQYF. The CDR3, as DNA: TGTGCCAGCAGCGAAAGAGTAGGATACGAGCAGTACTTC.

Comments on this clonotype: A junction boundary mismatches the germline segment, possibly from a read error. The V and J genes are TRBV5-1 and TRBJ2-2, with D perhaps matching TRBD1 (5 bases). Germline lookup yields CDR1 SGHRS and CDR2 YFSETQ. The CDR3 loop spans 15 amino acids. CDR3 protein: CVSSLRQQNPGELFF. The DNA for the CDR3 is TGCGTCAGCAGCTTGAGACAGCAAAATCCCGGGGAGCTGTTTTTT.

This clonotype was observed a few times. The V and J genes are TRBV3-1 and TRBJ2-1, with 10 nucleotides matching TRBD1. This CDR3 has 16 amino acids. V was clipped by 1 base and J by 3 bases; unmatched bases: 3. CDR1 and CDR2 from the germline V gene are LGHDT and YNNKEL (reference sequence). For the CDR3, the DNA is TGTGCCAGCAGCCAAGCCCGGGACAGGGGCTACAATGAGCAGTTCTTC. Residues: CASSQARDRGYNEQFF.

This sequence joins TRBV20-1 and TRBJ2-7; 9 bases map to TRBD1. V shed 6 bases and J 3 bases; nucleotides not matched to a gene: 6. This CDR3 is built from 13 residues. The germline V gene has CDR1 DFQATT and CDR2 SNEGSKA (reference sequence). The CDR3 loop reads CSASRDRVYEQYF. The CDR3 nucleotides are TGCAGTGCCAGCCGGGACAGGGTCTACGAGCAGTACTTC.

The genes are TRBV7-6 and TRBJ2-6, with D uncertain. The germline CDR1 and CDR2 sequences are SGHVS and FNYEAQ. V was shortened by 1 base and J by 2 bases, with 12 bases between the two germline ends. The CDR3 covers 17 residues. CDR3 DNA sequence: TGTGCCAGCAGCTTAGGAAAGTATGACCCTGGGGCCAACGTCCTGACTTTC. This translates into CASSLGKYDPGANVLTF.

The chain joins TRBV29-1 to TRBJ1-2, with a possible D match to TRBD1 (5 bases). V was cut by 3 bases and J by 4 bases, with 12 bases left in between. This CDR3 is 13 amino acids long. Germline CDR1 is SQVTM and CDR2 is ANQGSEA. Here the CDR3 DNA reads TGCAGCGTTGATGAGGGGACCACCTATGGCTACACCTTC. Translation: CSVDEGTTYGYTF.

J is TRBJ2-2 and V is TRBV27; 9 bases agree with TRBD2. Losses at the gene ends were 3 bases for V and 4 bases for J; bases not matched to a gene: 6. Germline CDR1 is MNHEY and CDR2 is SMNVEV (reference sequence). The CDR3 is 16 amino acids. The CDR3 bases are TGTGCCAGCAGTTTGGGCGGGGGGGCCTCCACCGGGGAGCTGTTTTTT. It encodes CASSLGGGASTGELFF.

The CDR3 nucleotides read TGCGCCAGCAGCCAAGACCTATGGACAGGACTTAATGAAAAACTGTTTTTT. As protein: CASSQDLWTGLNEKLFF. The V call is TRBV4-1, the J call TRBJ1-4, with TRBD1 identical over 7 bases. V shed 0 bases and J 4 bases; nucleotides not matched to a gene: 8. The V gene's germline CDR1 is MGHRA and CDR2 YSYEKL. This CDR3 is 17 amino acids long.

The J gene is TRBJ1-1, the V gene TRBV5-1; D may be TRBD1 (5 bases). CDR1 is SGHRS, CDR2 YFSETQ, per germline. The CDR3 totals 16 residues. V was pared by 1 base and J by 0 bases, with 13 bases between. Written as DNA, the CDR3 is TGCGCCAGCAGCTTGCGGCAGGGTGGGGTGAACACTGAAGCTTTCTTT. It codes for CASSLRQGGVNTEAFF.

The chain employs TRBV12-3 or TRBV12-4 and TRBJ2-1, with D perhaps TRBD1 (7 bases). With 2 bases removed from V and 3 bases from J, the gap between germline ends came to 20 bases. The CDR3 consists of 18 residues. CDR3 region: CASSLTEQGGPLYNEQFF. CDR3 in DNA: TGTGCCAGCAGTTTAACGGAGCAGGGGGGCCCTCTCTACAATGAGCAGTTCTTC.

This sequence joins TRBV30 and TRBJ2-4, with D perhaps matching TRBD1 (6 bases). CDR3 length: 12 residues. Deletions cut 1 base from V and 10 bases from J, with 11 bases between. Germline-derived CDR1 and CDR2 are GTSNPN and SVGIG (reference sequence). The CDR3 nucleotides are TGTGCCTGGAGTGCCTCCACAGGGATTCAGTACTTC. Protein sequence: CAWSASTGIQYF.

The chain is built from TRBV30 and TRBJ2-2; D is perhaps TRBD2 (6 bases). The CDR3 consists of 16 residues. Trimming stripped 5 bases from V and 2 bases from J, with 18 bases between. Germline V gives CDR1 GTSNPN, CDR2 SVGIG (reference sequence). This chain's CDR3 is CAWARGRGRNTGELFF. In DNA, the CDR3 is TGTGCCTGGGCGAGGGGACGGGGGAGAAACACCGGGGAGCTGTTTTTT.

The CDR3 loop is CASSVGGAINEKLFF. As DNA, the CDR3 is TGTGCCAGCAGCGTAGGAGGCGCCATTAATGAAAAACTGTTTTTT. The J gene is TRBJ1-4, the V gene TRBV9, with unresolved D. Germline values: CDR1 SGDLS, CDR2 YYNGEE. CDR3 length: 15 residues. V was cut by 0 bases and J by 4 bases, with 10 bases left in between.

J is TRBJ2-2 and V is TRBV12-3 or TRBV12-4; D call uncertain. The CDR3 consists of 15 residues. Deletions cut 2 bases from V and 4 bases from J, with 11 bases between. The CDR3 loop is CASSLLGGVTGELFF. The CDR3 region has the DNA TGTGCCAGCAGTTTATTGGGCGGAGTCACCGGGGAGCTGTTTTTT.

The V and J genes are TRBV29-1 and TRBJ2-2, with a weak D call TRBD2 (6 bases). This CDR3 has 13 amino acids. The germline V gene encodes CDR1 SQVTM and CDR2 ANQGSEA. Trimming took off 3 bases at V and 6 bases at J, with 11 bases between the two ends. The CDR3 DNA reads as TGCAGCGTTGATACGGGGGTCTCCGGGGAGCTGTTTTTT. Translated, it gives CSVDTGVSGELFF.